The 4 T cell receptor beta chains below come from one sample, sequenced in a study of shared clonotypes between healthy human individuals. TCRdb's copy holds only in-frame clones and misses some; the assay was immunoSEQ multiplex PCR. The sample comprises 1.6 million or so clones, approximately 98.5% of which are singletons, and around 0.33% rests with the top ten. The sequencing sample was made of naive CD4+ T cells sorted from blood. The sample's subset: CD45RA+ positively selected. The receptors here all came from a man aged 25 to 40 in good health.

This chain joins TRBV27 and TRBJ2-7, with D tentatively TRBD2 (6 bases). The V gene lost 4 bases and the J gene lost 6 bases, with 10 bases spanning the gap. CDR3 size: 12 residues. Looked up from germline, CDR1 is MNHEY and CDR2 is SMNVEV (reference sequence). CDR3 nucleotide sequence: TGTGCCAGCAGTTCGACTAGATTCGAGCAGTACTTC. Translation: CASSSTRFEQYF.

As concerns this clone: Other DNA sequences from this sample encode an identical CDR3 as well. This chain connects TRBV18 to TRBJ2-1; TRBD2 aligns across 7 bases. Germline V gives CDR1 KGHSH, CDR2 LQKENI. Unmatched junction bases numbered 4, after V lost 2 bases and J lost 6 bases. The CDR3 is 14 residues long. The CDR3, as DNA: TGTGCCAGCTCACCAGGCGGGAGACCCAATGAGCAGTTCTTC. It encodes CASSPGGRPNEQFF.

The V call is TRBV11-2, the J call TRBJ1-5; unclear D gene. Trimming took 6 bases from V and 3 from J, leaving 12 bases between them. The germline V gene encodes CDR1 SGHAT and CDR2 FQNNGV. The CDR3 has 14 amino acids. This chain's CDR3 is CASSRTDFNQPQHF. The CDR3 region has the DNA TGTGCCAGCAGTAGGACGGATTTCAATCAGCCCCAGCATTTT. The entire variable domain, with the rest obtained from reference TRBV11-2 and TRBJ1-5, is as follows: EAGVAQSPRYKIIEKRQSVAFWCNPISGHATLYWYQQILGQGPKLLIQFQNNGVVDDSQLPKDRFSAERLKGVDSTLKIQPAKLEDSAVYLCASSRTDFNQPQHFGDGTRLSIL.

V and J are TRBV9 and TRBJ1-2; 9 bases fit TRBD1. V dropped 6 bases and J dropped 6; count of bases not matched to a gene: 12. The CDR3 sequence is 15 residues long. Per the germline V gene, CDR1 is SGDLS and CDR2 is YYNGEE. CDR3 loop: CASIGPHDRGNGYTF. Written as DNA, the CDR3 is TGTGCCAGCATCGGTCCACACGACAGGGGGAATGGCTACACCTTC.